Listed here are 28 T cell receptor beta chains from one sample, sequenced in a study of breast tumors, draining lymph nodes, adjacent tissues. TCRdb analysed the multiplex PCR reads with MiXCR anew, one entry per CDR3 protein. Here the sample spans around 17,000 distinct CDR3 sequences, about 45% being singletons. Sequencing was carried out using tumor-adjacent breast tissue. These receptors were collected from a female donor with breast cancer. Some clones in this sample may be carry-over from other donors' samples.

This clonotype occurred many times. This chain's CDR3 is CASSYLGSNQPQHF. CDR3 nucleotide sequence: TGTGCCAGCAGCTACTTAGGCAGCAATCAGCCCCAGCATTTT. This rearrangement joins TRBV12-3 or TRBV12-4 to TRBJ1-5, with D unclear. This CDR3 comprises 14 residues. V lost 6 bases, J lost 1 base, and 10 bases lay in between.

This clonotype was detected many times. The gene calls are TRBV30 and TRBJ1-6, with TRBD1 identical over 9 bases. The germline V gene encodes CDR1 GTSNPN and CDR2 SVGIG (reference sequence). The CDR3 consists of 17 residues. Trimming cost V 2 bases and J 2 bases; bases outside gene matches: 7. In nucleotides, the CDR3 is TGTGCCTGGAGTAAAACAGGGGGCACGACCTATAATTCACCCCTCCACTTT. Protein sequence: CAWSKTGGTTYNSPLHF.

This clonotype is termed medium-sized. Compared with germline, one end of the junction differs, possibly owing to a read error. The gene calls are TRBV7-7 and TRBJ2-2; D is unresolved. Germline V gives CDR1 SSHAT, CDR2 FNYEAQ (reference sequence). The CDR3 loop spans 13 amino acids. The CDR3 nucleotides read TGTGCTAGCAGCCTCTCACGGGCCGGGGAGCTGTTTTTT. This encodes CASSLSRAGELFF. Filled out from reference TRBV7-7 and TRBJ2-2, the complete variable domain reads GAGVSQSPRYKVTKRGQDVTLRCDPISSHATLYWYQQALGQGPEFLTYFNYEAQPDKSGLPSDRFSAERPEGSISTLTIQRTEQRDSAMYRCASSLSRAGELFFGEGSRLTVL.

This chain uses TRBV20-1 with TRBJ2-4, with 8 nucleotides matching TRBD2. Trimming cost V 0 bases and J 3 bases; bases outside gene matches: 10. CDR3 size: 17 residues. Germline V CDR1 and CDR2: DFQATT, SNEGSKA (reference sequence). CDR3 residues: CSARDREGRGVKNIQYF. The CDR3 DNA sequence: TGCAGTGCTAGAGACCGGGAGGGCCGGGGTGTCAAAAACATTCAGTACTTC.

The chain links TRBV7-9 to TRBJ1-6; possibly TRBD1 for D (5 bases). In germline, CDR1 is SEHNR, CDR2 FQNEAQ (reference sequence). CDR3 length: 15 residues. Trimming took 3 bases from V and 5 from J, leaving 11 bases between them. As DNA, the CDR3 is TGTGCCAGCAGCTTGGACACACATAATAATTCACCCCTCCACTTT. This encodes CASSLDTHNNSPLHF.

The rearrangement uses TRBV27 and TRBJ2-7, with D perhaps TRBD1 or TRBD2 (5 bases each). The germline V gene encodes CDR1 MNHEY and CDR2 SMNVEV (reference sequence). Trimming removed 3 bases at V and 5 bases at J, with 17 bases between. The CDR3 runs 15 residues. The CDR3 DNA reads TGTGCCAGCAGTTTTAGGGGACCAGGACCCAACGAGCAGTACTTC. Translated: CASSFRGPGPNEQYF.

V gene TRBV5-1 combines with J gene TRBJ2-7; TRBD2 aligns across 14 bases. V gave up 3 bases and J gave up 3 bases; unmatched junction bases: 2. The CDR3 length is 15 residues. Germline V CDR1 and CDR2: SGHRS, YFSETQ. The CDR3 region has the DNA TGCGCCAGCAGCTGGGGGACTAGCGGGGGCTACGAGCAGTACTTC. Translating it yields CASSWGTSGGYEQYF.

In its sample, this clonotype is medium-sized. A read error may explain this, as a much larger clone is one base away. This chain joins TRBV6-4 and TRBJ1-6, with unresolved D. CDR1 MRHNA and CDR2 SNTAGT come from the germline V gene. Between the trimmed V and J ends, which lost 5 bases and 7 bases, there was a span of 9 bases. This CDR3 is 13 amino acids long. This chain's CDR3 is CASSLVVNSPLHF. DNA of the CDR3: TGTGCCAGCAGTCTGGTCGTAAATTCACCCCTCCACTTT.

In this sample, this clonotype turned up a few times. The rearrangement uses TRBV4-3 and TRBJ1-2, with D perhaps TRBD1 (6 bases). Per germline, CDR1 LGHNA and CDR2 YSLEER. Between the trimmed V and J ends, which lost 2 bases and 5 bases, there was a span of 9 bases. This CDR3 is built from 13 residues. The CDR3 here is CASSQIGGYGYTF. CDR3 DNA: TGCGCCAGCAGCCAAATAGGGGGGTATGGCTACACCTTC.

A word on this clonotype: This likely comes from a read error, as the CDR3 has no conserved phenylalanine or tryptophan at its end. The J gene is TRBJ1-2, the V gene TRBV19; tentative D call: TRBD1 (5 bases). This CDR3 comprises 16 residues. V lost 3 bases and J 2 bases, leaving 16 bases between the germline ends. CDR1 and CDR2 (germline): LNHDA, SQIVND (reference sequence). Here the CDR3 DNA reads TGTGCCAGTAGTATGGAATCGCGGGGGGGGAACTATGGCTACACCTCC. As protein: CASSMESRGGNYGYTS.

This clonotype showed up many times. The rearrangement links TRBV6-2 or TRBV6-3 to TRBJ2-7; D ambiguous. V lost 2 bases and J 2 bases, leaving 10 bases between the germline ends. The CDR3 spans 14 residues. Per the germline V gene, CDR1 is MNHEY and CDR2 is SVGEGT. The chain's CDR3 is CASSYEDGTYEQYF. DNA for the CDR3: TGTGCCAGCAGTTACGAGGACGGAACCTACGAGCAGTACTTC.

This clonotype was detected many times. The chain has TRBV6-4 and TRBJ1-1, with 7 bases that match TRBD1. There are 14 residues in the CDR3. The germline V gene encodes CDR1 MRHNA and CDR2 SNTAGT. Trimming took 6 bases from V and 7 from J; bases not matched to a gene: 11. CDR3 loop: CASRAGQASGEAFF. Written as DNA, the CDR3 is TGTGCCAGCAGAGCCGGACAGGCGTCGGGTGAAGCTTTCTTT.

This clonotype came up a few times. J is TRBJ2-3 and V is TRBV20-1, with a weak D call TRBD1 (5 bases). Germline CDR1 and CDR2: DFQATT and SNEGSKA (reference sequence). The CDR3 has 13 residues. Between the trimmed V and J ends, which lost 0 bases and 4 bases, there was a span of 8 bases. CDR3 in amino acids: CSARDRGADTQYF. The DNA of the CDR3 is TGCAGTGCTAGAGATAGGGGTGCAGATACGCAGTATTTT.

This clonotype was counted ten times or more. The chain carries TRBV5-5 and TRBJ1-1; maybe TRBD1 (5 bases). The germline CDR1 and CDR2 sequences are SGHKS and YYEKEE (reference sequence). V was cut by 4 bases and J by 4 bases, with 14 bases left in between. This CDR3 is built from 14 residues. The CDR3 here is CASSLPGPLTEAFF. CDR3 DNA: TGTGCCAGCAGCCTCCCGGGACCGCTCACTGAAGCTTTCTTT.

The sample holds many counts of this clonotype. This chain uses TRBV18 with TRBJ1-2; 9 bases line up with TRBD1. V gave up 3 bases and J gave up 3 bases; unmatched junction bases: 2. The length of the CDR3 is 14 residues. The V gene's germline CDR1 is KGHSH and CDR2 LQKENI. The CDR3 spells CASSPGDRDYGYTF. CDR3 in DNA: TGTGCCAGCTCACCGGGGGACAGGGACTATGGCTACACCTTC. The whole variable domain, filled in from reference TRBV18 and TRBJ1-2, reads NAGVMQNPRHLVRRRGQEARLRCSPMKGHSHVYWYRQLPEEGLKFMVYLQKENIIDESGMPKERFSAEFPKEGPSILRIQQVVRGDSAAYFCASSPGDRDYGYTFGSGTRLTVV.

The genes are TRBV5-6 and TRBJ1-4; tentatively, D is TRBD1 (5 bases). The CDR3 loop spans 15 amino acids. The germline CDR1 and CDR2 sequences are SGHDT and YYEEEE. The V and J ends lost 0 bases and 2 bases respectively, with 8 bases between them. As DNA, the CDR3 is TGTGCCAGCAGCTTGGGCGGGGGGACTAATGAAAAACTGTTTTTT. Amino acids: CASSLGGGTNEKLFF.

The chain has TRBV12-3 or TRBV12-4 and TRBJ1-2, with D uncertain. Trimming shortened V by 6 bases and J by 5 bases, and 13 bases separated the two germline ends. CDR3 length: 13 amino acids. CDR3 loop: CASSPNKGYGYTF. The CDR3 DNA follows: TGTGCCAGCAGCCCAAATAAGGGTTATGGCTACACCTTC.

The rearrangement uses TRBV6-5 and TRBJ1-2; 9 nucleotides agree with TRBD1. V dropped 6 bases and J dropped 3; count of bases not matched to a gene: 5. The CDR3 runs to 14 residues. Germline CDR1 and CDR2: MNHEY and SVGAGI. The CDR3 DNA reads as TGTGCCAGCAGCCCCTGGACAGGGGACTATGGCTACACCTTC. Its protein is CASSPWTGDYGYTF.

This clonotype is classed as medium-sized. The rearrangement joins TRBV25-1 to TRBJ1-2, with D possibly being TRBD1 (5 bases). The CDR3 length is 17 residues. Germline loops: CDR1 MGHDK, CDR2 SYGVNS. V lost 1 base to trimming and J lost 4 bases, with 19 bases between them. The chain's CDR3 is CASSEFGEAGPFYGYTF. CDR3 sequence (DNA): TGTGCCAGCAGTGAATTCGGAGAGGCAGGGCCCTTCTATGGCTACACCTTC.

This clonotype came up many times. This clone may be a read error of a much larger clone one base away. CDR3 DNA: TGTGCCAGCAGCTTACGTTCCGGGACTACTCAAGAGACCCAGTACTTC. As protein: CASSLRSGTTQETQYF. The chain uses TRBV13 and TRBJ2-5; 7 nucleotides line up with TRBD2. CDR1 is PRHDT and CDR2 is FYEKMQ in the germline V gene (reference sequence). The ends lost 2 bases at V and 2 bases at J; junction bases unmatched: 8. The CDR3 consists of 16 residues.

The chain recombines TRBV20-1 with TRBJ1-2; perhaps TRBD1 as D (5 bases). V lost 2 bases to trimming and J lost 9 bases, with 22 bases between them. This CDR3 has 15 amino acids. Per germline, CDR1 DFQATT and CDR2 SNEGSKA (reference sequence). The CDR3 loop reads CSARFRTGRGRSYTF. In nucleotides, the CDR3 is TGCAGTGCTAGATTTCGGACCGGACGGGGCAGGAGCTACACCTTC.

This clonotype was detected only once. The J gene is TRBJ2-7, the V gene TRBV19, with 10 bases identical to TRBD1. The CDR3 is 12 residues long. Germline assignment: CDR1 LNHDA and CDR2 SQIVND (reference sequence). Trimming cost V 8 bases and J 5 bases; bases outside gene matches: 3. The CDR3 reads CASQDRGDEQYF. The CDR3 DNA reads TGTGCCAGTCAGGACAGGGGGGACGAGCAGTACTTC.

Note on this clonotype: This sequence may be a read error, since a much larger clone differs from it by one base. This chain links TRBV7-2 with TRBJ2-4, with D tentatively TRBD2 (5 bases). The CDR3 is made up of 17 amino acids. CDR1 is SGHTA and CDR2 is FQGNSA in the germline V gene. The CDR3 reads CASSPYKAGLAKNLQYF. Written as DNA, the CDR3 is TGTGCCAGCAGCCCCTATAAGGCGGGTCTAGCCAAAAACCTTCAGTACTTC.

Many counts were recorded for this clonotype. Here the CDR3 DNA reads TGTGCCAGCTCACCACCGGGACAGTGGCTAGGCGGCTACACCTTC. Protein: CASSPPGQWLGGYTF. V is TRBV18 and J is TRBJ1-2; 7 positions agree with TRBD1. Germline V gene data show CDR1 as KGHSH and CDR2 as LQKENI. This CDR3 is built from 15 residues. J gave up 8 bases and V 0 bases, and 9 bases lay outside the gene matches.

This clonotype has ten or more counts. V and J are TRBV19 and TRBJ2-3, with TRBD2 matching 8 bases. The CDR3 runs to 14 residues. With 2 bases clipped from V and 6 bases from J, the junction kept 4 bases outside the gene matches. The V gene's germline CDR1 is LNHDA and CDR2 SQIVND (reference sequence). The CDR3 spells CASSIQTSGDTQYF. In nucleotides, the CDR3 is TGTGCCAGTAGTATACAAACTAGCGGCGATACGCAGTATTTT.

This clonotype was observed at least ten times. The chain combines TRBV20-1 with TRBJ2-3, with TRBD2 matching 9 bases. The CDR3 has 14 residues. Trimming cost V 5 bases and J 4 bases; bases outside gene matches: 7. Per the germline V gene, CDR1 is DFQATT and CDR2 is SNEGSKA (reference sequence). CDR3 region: CSALAGAPPDTQYF. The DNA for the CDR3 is TGCAGTGCTTTAGCGGGAGCCCCACCAGATACGCAGTATTTT.

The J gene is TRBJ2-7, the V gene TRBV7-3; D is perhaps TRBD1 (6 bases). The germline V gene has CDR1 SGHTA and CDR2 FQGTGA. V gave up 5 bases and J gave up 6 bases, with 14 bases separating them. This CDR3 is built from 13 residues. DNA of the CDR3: TGTGCCAGCAGCCCGGGACATTTCGGCGAGCAGTACTTC. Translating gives CASSPGHFGEQYF.

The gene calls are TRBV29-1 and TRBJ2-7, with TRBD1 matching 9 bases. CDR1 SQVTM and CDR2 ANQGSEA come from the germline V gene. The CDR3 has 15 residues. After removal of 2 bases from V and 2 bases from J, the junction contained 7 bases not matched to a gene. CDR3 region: CSVETGTGKAYEQYF. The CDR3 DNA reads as TGCAGCGTTGAAACCGGGACAGGGAAAGCCTACGAGCAGTACTTC.